The T cell receptor (beta chain) under discussion was sequenced for a study of blood T cells in healthy people across ages. Overall study: Every two T cells gave about one barcoded beta molecule via template switching.

CDR1 is MNHEY, CDR2 SVGEGT, per germline. The CDR3 totals 15 residues. V lost 2 bases to trimming and J lost 7 bases, with 15 bases between them. Primed by a sample-barcoded 5' primer and a J-beta primer mix, a second PCR proceeded for about 6 to 12 cycles. Using its own MiXCR run on the 5' RACE reads, TCRdb lists one record per CDR3 protein. The table includes about 830,000 distinct CDR3 sequences, roughly 50% detected once. This chain uses TRBV6-2 or TRBV6-3 with TRBJ2-1; the D is unclear. Sequenced sample: blood. This receptor was identified in a man aged 30-40 years in good health. The chain's CDR3 is CASSYMVLYSNEQFF. The CDR3 coding sequence is TGTGCCAGCAGTTACATGGTACTATACAGTAATGAGCAGTTCTTC.